This T cell receptor beta chain was identified in a study of T cell responses to AZD1222 COVID-19 vaccine. Findings of the study overall: Donors skewed white British and female; clonal diversity was possibly underestimated.

Germline V gene data show CDR1 as MDHEN and CDR2 as SYDVKM. CDR3 size: 15 residues. The ends were cut back, 7 bases at V and 2 bases at J, with 17 bases in the middle. Only in-frame clones appear in the TCRdb table, and some are missing; sequencing was by immunoSEQ multiplex PCR. The sample contains 120,000 or so clones, 87% of which appear only once. Comments on this clone: Its antigen remains unidentified.

This rearrangement joins TRBV28 to TRBJ1-2; D is unresolved. The sample was peripheral blood, taken on day 0 of AZD1222 vaccination. This clonotype was sampled from an adult in good health. The DNA of the CDR3 is TGTGCCAGCAAGGGCCAGCTCGTTGGGAACTATGGCTACACCTTC. Its protein product is CASKGQLVGNYGYTF.